The 5 T cell receptor beta chains below were found in one sample sequenced in a study of response to subunit inactivated influenza vaccine. TCRdb ran MiXCR on the RT-PCR reads and lists one entry per CDR3 protein. Of around 600,000 distinct CDR3 sequences in the sample, over 9% were seen once. The same specimen was also included in a second study, on T cells expressing NK-cell markers. From that report: Scientists made TCR beta cDNA using 5'RACE template switching with UMIs.

The sequenced sample was PBMCs from blood, obtained on the day of vaccination. All receptors derive from a man aged 50-59 years who received an inactivated influenza vaccine.

This clonotype came up many times. The CDR3 nucleotides read TGCAGCGTTGAAGATTGGGGATCTAGCACAGATACGCAGTATTTT. It specifies CSVEDWGSSTDTQYF. This chain links TRBV29-1 with TRBJ2-3; D is undetermined. The germline gives CDR1 SQVTM, CDR2 ANQGSEA. This CDR3 is 15 amino acids long. The V end was cut by 0 bases, the J end by 0 bases, with 10 bases between.

In its sample, this clonotype was seen many times. The chain links TRBV7-9 to TRBJ2-2; D unresolved. Trimming left V 2 bases short and J 5 bases short, with 6 bases between. The CDR3 is 13 amino acids. CDR1 is SEHNR and CDR2 is FQNEAQ in the germline V gene (reference sequence). CDR3 protein: CASSLKGTGELFF. The DNA for the CDR3 is TGTGCCAGCAGCTTAAAAGGGACCGGGGAGCTGTTTTTT.

V and J are TRBV10-3 and TRBJ2-2; 8 nucleotides line up with TRBD2. The germline V gene encodes CDR1 ENHRY and CDR2 SYGVKD. V lost 3 bases and J lost 4; bases outside the gene matches: 4. CDR3 size: 15 residues. CDR3 region: CAISEAGVSTGELFF. CDR3 sequence (DNA): TGTGCCATCAGTGAAGCGGGAGTTAGCACCGGGGAGCTGTTTTTT.

The table lists this clonotype with many counts. V and J are TRBV5-1 and TRBJ2-3, with 7 bases matching TRBD1. This CDR3 comprises 16 residues. V shed 0 bases, J shed 0 bases, and the junction held 4 bases outside the gene matches. Germline-derived CDR1 and CDR2 are SGHRS and YFSETQ. The CDR3 region is CASSLAGTVSTDTQYF. In nucleotides, the CDR3 is TGCGCCAGCAGCTTGGCAGGGACAGTTAGCACAGATACGCAGTATTTT.

This clonotype came up a few times. The genes are TRBV20-1 and TRBJ2-3, with 11 bases identical to TRBD2. CDR3 size: 17 residues. The J segment lost 2 bases and the V segment lost 6 bases, leaving 13 bases of the junction unmatched. Germline assignment: CDR1 DFQATT and CDR2 SNEGSKA (reference sequence). The CDR3 reads CSAWMLAGGENTDTQYF. CDR3 DNA sequence: TGCAGTGCCTGGATGCTAGCGGGAGGCGAGAACACAGATACGCAGTATTTT.